This T cell receptor (beta chain) is drawn from a study of T-cell memory formation after mild COVID-19. In the study overall: TCR clusters showed largely donor specificity. Findings and caveats of the study: Day 15 to 85 contracting clones showed balanced CD4/CD8; later expanders leaned CD4+.

In its sample, this clonotype was seen a few times. No antigen is known for it. This CDR3 comprises 14 residues. Germline CDR1 is MNHEY and CDR2 is SVGEGT. Trimming removed 6 bases from V and 2 bases from J, with 14 bases in between. 5'RACE with constant-segment primers built TCRalpha and TCRbeta cDNA libraries with UMIs. TCRdb recomputed calls from the 5' RACE reads with MiXCR, one row per CDR3 protein. Here the sample spans about 140,000 distinct CDR3 sequences, more than 12% being singletons. Sample: PBMCs or a T cell subset sorted from them (not recorded which). This rearrangement joins TRBV6-2 or TRBV6-3 to TRBJ2-7; the D call may be TRBD1 or TRBD2 (5 bases each). The receptor comes from an adult woman who had mild COVID-19 (a few samples of this study predate the infection). Cell type and time point are not known. CDR3 region: CASSPLWGTYEQYF. CDR3 DNA sequence: TGTGCCAGCAGCCCCCTCTGGGGGACCTACGAGCAGTACTTC.